These 27 T cell receptor beta chains share one sample of origin, sequenced in a study of blood T cells in healthy people across ages. A second PCR, run for 7 to 11 cycles, used a sample-barcoded 5' primer plus a J-beta primer mix. A single record per CDR3 protein comes from TCRdb applying MiXCR to the 5' RACE reads. The data show 1,300,000 or so distinct CDR3 sequences, with approximately 59% seen just once and about 6.3% held by the top ten. The sequenced material came from blood. These receptors came from a man between 18 and 35 years old in good health.

This rearrangement joins TRBV7-9 to TRBJ1-1; D gene uncertain. Deletions cut 2 bases from V and 7 bases from J, with 11 bases between. This CDR3 has 13 amino acids. Per the germline V gene, CDR1 is SEHNR and CDR2 is FQNEAQ (reference sequence). DNA of the CDR3: TGTGCCAGCAGCTTATCTGCGGGGAGTGAAGCTTTCTTT. Translated: CASSLSAGSEAFF. The full variable domain, rest sourced from reference TRBV7-9 and TRBJ1-1, is DTGVSQNPRHKITKRGQNVTFRCDPISEHNRLYWYRQTLGQGPEFLTYFQNEAQLEKSRLLSDRFSAERPKGSFSTLEIQRTEQGDSAMYLCASSLSAGSEAFFGQGTRLTVV.

The chain couples TRBV13 to TRBJ2-1, with 13 bases aligning to TRBD2. CDR1 and CDR2 (germline): PRHDT, FYEKMQ (reference sequence). The CDR3 consists of 15 residues. V dropped 5 bases and J dropped 10; count of bases not matched to a gene: 8. The CDR3 here is CASSTRTSGSLEQFF. The CDR3 DNA follows: TGTGCCAGCAGCACCCGGACTAGCGGGAGCCTGGAGCAGTTCTTC.

The chain couples TRBV29-1 to TRBJ1-2; 7 nucleotides align to TRBD1. Per germline, CDR1 SQVTM and CDR2 ANQGSEA. The CDR3 extends over 14 amino acids. The V gene end was trimmed by 6 bases and the J gene end by 7 bases; junction bases not matched to a gene: 14. Written as DNA, the CDR3 is TGCAGCGTCCTACAGGGGAGATCGTCGGGTGGCTACACCTTC. Encoded protein: CSVLQGRSSGGYTF.

This sequence joins TRBV6-5 and TRBJ2-1; the D is unclear. The CDR3 spans 17 residues. Per the germline V gene, CDR1 is MNHEY and CDR2 is SVGAGI. Trimming removed 0 bases from V and 4 bases from J, with 16 bases in between. The CDR3 sequence: CASSYSTWTEKYNEQFF. As DNA, the CDR3 is TGTGCCAGCAGTTACTCGACGTGGACCGAGAAGTACAATGAGCAGTTCTTC.

V and J are TRBV6-5 and TRBJ2-2; D not certain. Trimming pared 5 bases from V and 8 bases from J, leaving 12 bases between. From germline, CDR1 is MNHEY and CDR2 SVGAGI. The CDR3 is 13 amino acids. The CDR3 here is CASSTFREGELFF. The CDR3 DNA reads TGTGCCAGCAGTACTTTTAGAGAGGGGGAGCTGTTTTTT.

This clonotype was picked up a small number of times. This chain links TRBV6-6 with TRBJ1-6, with D unresolved. V lost 2 bases to trimming and J lost 7 bases, with 15 bases between them. CDR3 size: 16 residues. The germline V gene has CDR1 MNHNY and CDR2 SVGAGI (reference sequence). CDR3 sequence: CASSYVGSNMNSPLHF. CDR3 nucleotide sequence: TGTGCCAGCAGTTACGTGGGCAGTAATATGAATTCACCCCTCCACTTT.

V usage is TRBV20-1 and J usage is TRBJ1-1, with a possible D match to TRBD1 (6 bases). The CDR3 totals 14 residues. Germline V CDR1 and CDR2: DFQATT, SNEGSKA (reference sequence). Trimming stripped 0 bases from V and 2 bases from J, with 10 bases between. CDR3 protein: CSARENRVNTEAFF. DNA for the CDR3: TGCAGTGCTAGAGAGAACAGGGTAAACACTGAAGCTTTCTTT.

The rearrangement uses TRBV27 and TRBJ1-5, with D tentatively TRBD1 (6 bases). The germline V gene encodes CDR1 MNHEY and CDR2 SMNVEV (reference sequence). The CDR3 totals 17 residues. V was cut by 1 base and J by 1 base, with 14 bases left in between. CDR3 coding DNA: TGTGCCAGCAGTTTATGGGGGGGGCGCGTAAGCAATCAGCCCCAGCATTTT. Its protein is CASSLWGGRVSNQPQHF.

This clonotype was seen only a few times. V is TRBV20-1 and J is TRBJ2-1; the D gene is possibly TRBD2 (6 bases). This CDR3 region has 14 residues. Trimming removed 4 bases from V and 8 bases from J, with 18 bases in between. Germline CDR1 reads DFQATT; CDR2 reads SNEGSKA (reference sequence). The CDR3 protein is CSATQRVAVDEQFF. In DNA, the CDR3 is TGCAGTGCTACCCAGCGGGTCGCTGTCGATGAGCAGTTCTTC.

The table lists this clonotype with a few counts. This rearrangement joins TRBV7-9 to TRBJ1-5; 7 bases agree with TRBD1. Trimming took 4 bases from V and 0 from J; bases not matched to a gene: 3. The CDR3 spans 15 residues. The germline V gene encodes CDR1 SEHNR and CDR2 FQNEAQ (reference sequence). CDR3 region: CASSSTGNSNQPQHF. The CDR3 nucleotides are TGTGCCAGCAGCTCGACAGGGAATAGCAATCAGCCCCAGCATTTT.

This clonotype was observed a handful of times. This chain uses TRBV10-3 with TRBJ2-7, with unresolved D. CDR3 length: 18 residues. Germline CDR1 is ENHRY and CDR2 is SYGVKD. The V and J ends lost 0 bases and 2 bases respectively, with 20 bases between them. CDR3: CAISESDSNIRAPYEQYF. Written as DNA, the CDR3 is TGTGCCATCAGTGAGTCCGACTCCAATATTCGCGCCCCCTACGAGCAGTACTTC.

The genes are TRBV11-2 and TRBJ2-1; D not certain. From germline, CDR1 is SGHAT and CDR2 FQNNGV. V lost 8 bases and J lost 3, with 14 bases in between. The length of the CDR3 is 14 residues. This chain's CDR3 is CASGLGSHYNEQFF. DNA for the CDR3: TGTGCCAGCGGCCTAGGGTCTCACTACAATGAGCAGTTCTTC.

The chain has TRBV10-3 and TRBJ2-7; the match to TRBD1 covers 10 bases. The CDR3 covers 19 residues. Germline lookup yields CDR1 ENHRY and CDR2 SYGVKD. The V segment lost 0 bases and the J segment 1 base; nucleotides outside the gene matches: 12. The CDR3 nucleotides are TGTGCCATCAGTGAGTCGGTGGGTCCCGGGACAGGGGTATCCTACGAGCAGTACTTC. Its protein product is CAISESVGPGTGVSYEQYF.

CDR3 sequence: CASSDLKTQYF. CDR3 in DNA: TGTGCCAGCAGTGACTTAAAGACCCAGTACTTC. The gene calls are TRBV25-1 and TRBJ2-7; D unclear. The J call may be faulty, since TRBJ2-5 better matches the DNA end. The CDR3 is 11 amino acids. From germline, CDR1 is MGHDK and CDR2 SYGVNS.

This clonotype was counted only a few times. V usage is TRBV20-1 and J usage is TRBJ2-3; 11 nucleotides align to TRBD2. Per germline, CDR1 DFQATT and CDR2 SNEGSKA (reference sequence). This CDR3 has 17 residues. The J segment lost 3 bases and the V segment lost 3 bases, leaving 11 bases of the junction unmatched. This CDR3 reads CSASGTSGWGDTDTQYF. The CDR3 DNA reads as TGCAGTGCTAGTGGGACTAGCGGATGGGGGGATACAGATACGCAGTATTTT.

V and J are TRBV4-2 and TRBJ2-7; the D gene is possibly TRBD2 (6 bases). Germline assignment: CDR1 LGHNA and CDR2 YNFKEQ. V dropped 1 base and J dropped 2 bases, with 18 bases sitting between them. This CDR3 spans 17 amino acids. The chain's CDR3 is CASSQGMISGLTYEQYF. Written as DNA, the CDR3 is TGTGCCAGCAGCCAAGGGATGATTAGCGGACTAACCTACGAGCAGTACTTC.

The chain has TRBV7-2 and TRBJ1-2; TRBD1 aligns across 9 bases. The CDR3 has 14 amino acids. Germline assignment: CDR1 SGHTA and CDR2 FQGNSA. The V gene end was trimmed by 3 bases and the J gene end by 8 bases; junction bases not matched to a gene: 7. CDR3 DNA: TGTGCCAGCAGCTTCACAGGGGGCGTAGGGGGCTACACCTTC. This encodes CASSFTGGVGGYTF.

The chain carries TRBV11-2 and TRBJ2-1, with D uncertain. CDR1 is SGHAT, CDR2 FQNNGV, per germline. The V end lost 6 bases, the J end lost 5 bases, and 17 bases lay between the germline ends. The CDR3 sequence is 15 residues long. DNA of the CDR3: TGTGCCAGCAGACCCATCCGAGGCTGGGACAATGAGCAGTTCTTC. This gives the protein CASRPIRGWDNEQFF. Using reference TRBV11-2 and TRBJ2-1 for the parts outside the CDR3, the full variable domain is EAGVAQSPRYKIIEKRQSVAFWCNPISGHATLYWYQQILGQGPKLLIQFQNNGVVDDSQLPKDRFSAERLKGVDSTLKIQPAKLEDSAVYLCASRPIRGWDNEQFFGPGTRLTVL.

V gene TRBV15 combines with J gene TRBJ1-5; TRBD1 matches 10 bases. Germline CDR1 and CDR2: LNHNV and YYDKDF (reference sequence). This CDR3 contains 16 residues. Trimming removed 3 bases from V and 2 bases from J; junction bases left unmatched: 4. The CDR3 DNA reads as TGTGCCACCAGCAGGGCCGGGACAGGGGGCAATCAGCCCCAGCATTTT. Protein product: CATSRAGTGGNQPQHF. Full variable domain (missing parts from reference TRBV15 and TRBJ1-5): DAMVIQNPRYQVTQFGKPVTLSCSQTLNHNVMYWYQQKSSQAPKLLFHYYDKDFNNEADTPDNFQSRRPNTSFCFLDIRSPGLGDTAMYLCATSRAGTGGNQPQHFGDGTRLSIL.

The rearrangement links TRBV5-1 to TRBJ2-2; possible D gene TRBD2, 7 bases. The V end was cut by 0 bases, the J end by 6 bases, with 15 bases between. The V gene's germline CDR1 is SGHRS and CDR2 YFSETQ. The CDR3 sequence is 16 residues long. Here the CDR3 reads CASSLDGGGHAGELFF. The CDR3 nucleotides read TGCGCCAGCAGCTTGGATGGGGGGGGCCACGCCGGGGAGCTGTTTTTT. The variable domain in full, completed from reference TRBV5-1 and TRBJ2-2, reads KAGVTQTPRYLIKTRGQQVTLSCSPISGHRSVSWYQQTPGQGLQFLFEYFSETQRNKGNFPGRFSGRQFSNSRSEMNVSTLELGDSALYLCASSLDGGGHAGELFFGEGSRLTVL.

The chain joins TRBV13 to TRBJ2-4, with 8 positions matching TRBD1. The DNA end favors TRBJ2-5, so the J call may be wrong. This CDR3 is built from 14 residues. The germline gives CDR1 PRHDT, CDR2 FYEKMQ (reference sequence). CDR3 residues: CASSAEDREETQYF. The DNA for the CDR3 is TGTGCCAGCAGCGCCGAGGACAGGGAAGAGACCCAGTACTTC.

This chain links TRBV20-1 with TRBJ2-3; D gene ambiguous. V was pared by 7 bases and J by 6 bases, with 14 bases between. CDR3 length: 12 amino acids. CDR1 and CDR2 (germline): DFQATT, SNEGSKA (reference sequence). The CDR3 sequence is CSVPPRADTQYF. CDR3 nucleotide sequence: TGCAGTGTACCCCCACGCGCCGATACGCAGTATTTT.

The chain combines TRBV4-1 with TRBJ1-1; D may be TRBD1 (5 bases). This CDR3 has 15 residues. The V end lost 4 bases, the J end lost 4 bases, and 16 bases lay between the germline ends. Germline-derived CDR1 and CDR2 are MGHRA and YSYEKL. CDR3: CASSLMGGASTEAFF. In DNA, the CDR3 is TGCGCCAGCAGCCTCATGGGGGGAGCGTCCACTGAAGCTTTCTTT.

V usage is TRBV10-2 and J usage is TRBJ2-5, with 8 positions matching TRBD2. V shed 6 bases, J shed 1 base, and the junction held 4 bases outside the gene matches. The CDR3 sequence is 14 residues long. From germline, CDR1 is WSHSY and CDR2 SAAADI. CDR3 protein: CASSGSGAQETQYF. The CDR3 DNA reads TGCGCCAGCAGCGGTAGCGGGGCCCAAGAGACCCAGTACTTC.

The rearrangement uses TRBV5-6 and TRBJ2-2, with D possibly matching TRBD2 (7 bases). The CDR3 has 15 amino acids. The V and J ends lost 4 bases and 5 bases respectively, with 15 bases between them. CDR1 and CDR2 (germline): SGHDT, YYEEEE. In nucleotides, the CDR3 is TGTGCCAGCAGCGCCCCGGGGGGCGGAACCGGGGAGCTGTTTTTT. This sequence encodes CASSAPGGGTGELFF. Drawing the rest from reference TRBV5-6 and TRBJ2-2, the complete variable domain is DAGVTQSPTHLIKTRGQQVTLRCSPKSGHDTVSWYQQALGQGPQFIFQYYEEEERQRGNFPDRFSGHQFPNYSSELNVNALLLGDSALYLCASSAPGGGTGELFFGEGSRLTVL.

This chain uses TRBV10-3 with TRBJ1-1; TRBD1 might be the D (5 bases). CDR1 is ENHRY and CDR2 is SYGVKD in the germline V gene. The length of the CDR3 is 11 residues. Between the trimmed V and J ends, which lost 10 bases and 7 bases, there was a span of 13 bases. The CDR3 region is CATSRGNEAFF. Written as DNA, the CDR3 is TGTGCCACGAGCCGGGGGAATGAAGCTTTCTTT.

The chain joins TRBV2 to TRBJ2-3, with D tentatively TRBD1 or TRBD2 (5 bases each). CDR1 and CDR2 (germline): SNHLY, FYNNEI. V lost 5 bases and J 3 bases, leaving 15 bases between the germline ends. The CDR3 has 15 residues. The CDR3 loop is CASSPGPSGTDTQYF. CDR3 bases: TGTGCCAGCAGTCCGGGACCTTCAGGGACAGATACGCAGTATTTT.